This TCR beta chain was retrieved from a study of blood T cell repertoires in COVID-19. Sequencing used immunoSEQ multiplex PCR; TCRdb keeps in-frame clones, though not all of them. Of 180,000 or so clones listed, approximately 80% are singletons. Germline V lookup: CDR1 LGHDT, CDR2 YNNKEL (reference sequence). This CDR3 has 12 residues. V lost 2 bases and J 5 bases, leaving 3 bases between the germline ends. This clone was seen just once. This receptor was obtained from a man aged 60 to 69 who had been exposed to COVID-19. Material: PBMCs or T cells enriched from blood (not recorded which). The chain links TRBV3-1 (or the pseudogene TRBV3-2) to TRBJ2-2; D is unresolved. The CDR3 here is CASSQHTGELFF. In nucleotides, the CDR3 is TGTGCCAGCAGCCAACATACCGGGGAGCTGTTTTTT.